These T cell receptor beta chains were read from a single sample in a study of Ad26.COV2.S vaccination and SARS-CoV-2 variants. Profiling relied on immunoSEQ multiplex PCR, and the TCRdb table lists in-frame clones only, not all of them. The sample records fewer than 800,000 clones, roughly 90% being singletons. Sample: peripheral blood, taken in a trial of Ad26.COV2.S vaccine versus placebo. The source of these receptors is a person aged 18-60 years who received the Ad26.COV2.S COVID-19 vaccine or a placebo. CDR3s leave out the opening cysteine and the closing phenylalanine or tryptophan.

ASSEAARTGNYGYT	TRBV6-1	TRBJ1-2
AWTDRSYGYT	TRBV30	TRBJ1-2
AISPGLADYGYT	TRBV10-3	TRBJ1-2
ASSLDYEQY	TRBV5-5	TRBJ2-7
ASGEAVLGYT	TRBV9	TRBJ1-2
ASSRTATNEKLF	TRBV19	TRBJ1-4
AWSVGIYNEQF	TRBV30	TRBJ2-1
ASISSGSGTGELF	TRBV6-5	TRBJ2-2
ATSRDPNGDTQY	TRBV15	TRBJ2-3
ASSLGDHDWGYT	TRBV7-8	TRBJ1-2
ASSPRYQETQY	TRBV18	TRBJ2-5
ASSKGASPQH	TRBV21-1	TRBJ1-5
ASSIWAGPNEKLF	TRBV19	TRBJ1-4
ASSQVATASTDTQY	TRBV4-3	TRBJ2-3
AWSTQFTEAF	TRBV30	TRBJ1-1
ASSQDALNYEQY	TRBV4-2	TRBJ2-7
ASSQQGSGRNEQF	TRBV6-6	TRBJ2-1
ASSLRREVPQETQY	TRBV5-4	TRBJ2-5
ASSAQGLGNQPQH	TRBV7-9	TRBJ1-5
ASSGDRFRLTGELF	TRBV19	TRBJ2-2
ASLAEFSSYNEQF	TRBV19	TRBJ2-1
ASSLTGQPQH	TRBV11-2	TRBJ1-5
ASSSPRDRGYTGELF	TRBV5-1	TRBJ2-2
ASSTPLDRGNYGYT	TRBV19	TRBJ1-2
ASSPDRGRYQETQY	TRBV18	TRBJ2-5
ASSPRQVGPYEQY	TRBV18	TRBJ2-7
ASSPGQGFYEQY	TRBV5-6	TRBJ2-7
AISESNGHTGELF	TRBV10-3	TRBJ2-2
ASSLETVNSPLH	TRBV5-4	TRBJ1-6
ASSSGQGAREQY	TRBV7-2	TRBJ2-7
AISESTGGNQPQH	TRBV10-3	TRBJ1-5
ASSQDLDYEQY	TRBV3-1/TRBV3-2	TRBJ2-7
ASSLGSGKGYEQY	TRBV7-8	TRBJ2-7
ASSDWDGVNIQY	TRBV9	TRBJ2-4
SAQGGNTQY	TRBV20-1	TRBJ2-3
ASSLTRDVAYEQY	TRBV4-3	TRBJ2-7
ATDSSGNTIY	TRBV19	TRBJ1-3
ASSYSSNSFIYGYT	TRBV6-5	TRBJ1-2
ASSTGTRNEKLF	TRBV2	TRBJ1-4
ASSQDRGRTGELF	TRBV3-1/TRBV3-2	TRBJ2-2
ATSRDPGYLYEQY	TRBV15	TRBJ2-7
ASSQVKGGGAKNIQY	TRBV14	TRBJ2-4
ASRGAQGRYGYT	TRBV6-6	TRBJ1-2
ASSLRGSNYGYT	TRBV5-6	TRBJ1-2
AWSRGIRDRGSPLH	TRBV30	TRBJ1-6
ASWGQTSPGNTIY	TRBV6-5	TRBJ1-3
AIISGSSHNEQF	TRBV10-1	TRBJ2-1
ASSLGDRGGGYT	TRBV7-2	TRBJ1-2
ASSLGQGAFGYT	TRBV3-1/TRBV3-2	TRBJ1-2